The clone carrying this T cell receptor (beta chain) was observed a few times. Its antigen remains unknown. The sample belongs to a study of Ad26.COV2.S vaccination and SARS-CoV-2 variants. As for the study in general: Among those in the COV1001 Ad26.COV2.S trial arm was the donor. Study outcomes and limitations: It was found that vaccine and placebo recipients had similar non-spike TCR breadth.

Sequencing was performed with immunoSEQ multiplex PCR; in TCRdb, only in-frame clones are kept and a portion is missing. The sample lists around 320,000 clones, around 81% occurring once. The treatment: 15 to 20 received Ad26.COV2.S at low or high dose, single or two shots; roughly five received placebo; per-sample allocation not given. Samples analyzed were those drawn on day 63 after the first vaccine or placebo injection. This CDR3 has 17 amino acids. Germline V lookup: CDR1 LNHDA, CDR2 SQIVND (reference sequence). J gave up 2 bases and V 5 bases, and 6 bases lay outside the gene matches. This TCR was sampled from a person aged 18-60 years who received the Ad26.COV2.S COVID-19 vaccine or a placebo. The chain links TRBV19 to TRBJ2-7; 16 bases agree with TRBD2. The sequences come from peripheral blood, collected in a trial of Ad26.COV2.S vaccine versus placebo. The CDR3 nucleotides read TGTGCCAGTAGTCCCGCCGGGACTAGCGGGGGGGCCTACGAGCAGTACTTC. Its translation: CASSPAGTSGGAYEQYF.